This T cell receptor (beta chain) was profiled in a study of post-analysis software for immune sequencing data. TCR beta libraries were prepared from cDNA with unique molecular identifiers. Each CDR3 protein is one row after TCRdb ran MiXCR on the PCR reads. The sample includes roughly 620,000 distinct CDR3 sequences, roughly 47% of them seen just once. Sequencing was performed on blood. The receptor comes from a girl aged 5-17 years with multiple sclerosis.

The CDR3 reads CASSLVRDGGYTF. CDR3 in DNA: TGTGCCAGCAGCTTGGTTAGGGACGGTGGCTACACCTTC. The chain has TRBV5-6 and TRBJ1-2; D perhaps matches TRBD1 (5 bases). CDR3 length equals 13 residues. The germline CDR1 and CDR2 sequences are SGHDT and YYEEEE. Trimming removed 0 bases at V and 7 bases at J, with 10 bases between.